Listed below are T cell receptor beta chains from one sample, sequenced in a study of human T cells and chemical hapten exposure. TCRdb fed the RACE reads into MiXCR, producing one record per CDR3 protein. The sample has about 120,000 distinct CDR3 sequences; approximately 15% are singletons. This specimen consisted of whole blood, obtained in connection with sensitization to the hapten diphenylcyclopropenone (DPC). The receptor source for this set is a young man with alopecia areata. Some clones in this sample may be carry-over from other donors' samples. Both conserved end residues are part of each CDR3. Fields, in order: V gene, J gene, CDR3 protein.

v_gene: TRBV19; j_gene: TRBJ2-1; CDR3aa: CASSIGGNEQFF
v_gene: TRBV7-9; j_gene: TRBJ2-3; CDR3aa: CASSTEFRGTSYFSTDTQYF
v_gene: TRBV20-1; j_gene: TRBJ1-5; CDR3aa: CSAEVDSNQPQHF
v_gene: TRBV6-2/TRBV6-3; j_gene: TRBJ2-1; CDR3aa: CASSGQGTEQFF
v_gene: TRBV20-1; j_gene: TRBJ1-2; CDR3aa: CSALTGRGYTF
v_gene: TRBV7-6; j_gene: TRBJ1-4; CDR3aa: CASSLRDGRNEKLFF
v_gene: TRBV11-2; j_gene: TRBJ2-3; CDR3aa: CASSLSPDTQYF
v_gene: TRBV4-3; j_gene: TRBJ2-3; CDR3aa: CASSQEFRTEGDTQYF
v_gene: TRBV12-3/TRBV12-4; j_gene: TRBJ2-1; CDR3aa: CASRKTRASSYNEQFF
v_gene: TRBV27; j_gene: TRBJ1-2; CDR3aa: CASSWKATNYGYTF
v_gene: TRBV12-3/TRBV12-4; j_gene: TRBJ2-2; CDR3aa: CATLPGRGAGELFF
v_gene: TRBV11-2; j_gene: TRBJ2-2; CDR3aa: CASSVAGGTGELFF
v_gene: TRBV25-1; j_gene: TRBJ2-2; CDR3aa: CASSELGGAGELFF
v_gene: TRBV28; j_gene: TRBJ2-6; CDR3aa: CASSFHGGRLPGANVLTF
v_gene: TRBV3-1; j_gene: TRBJ2-3; CDR3aa: CASSLTSDTQNF
v_gene: TRBV11-2; j_gene: TRBJ1-6; CDR3aa: CASSLLSIKTVSYNSPLHF
v_gene: TRBV6-4; j_gene: TRBJ1-2; CDR3aa: CASSEAGSYTF
v_gene: TRBV7-2; j_gene: TRBJ1-1; CDR3aa: CASSFLAGAEAFF
v_gene: TRBV11-2; j_gene: TRBJ2-2; CDR3aa: CASSPFRWNTGELFF
v_gene: TRBV11-2; j_gene: TRBJ2-3; CDR3aa: CASSHKRGGTDTQYF
v_gene: TRBV19; j_gene: TRBJ1-2; CDR3aa: CASSFPRDRDLYTF
v_gene: TRBV7-7; j_gene: TRBJ2-2; CDR3aa: CASSLNFFPGYTGELFF
v_gene: TRBV29-1; j_gene: TRBJ2-2; CDR3aa: CSVSKGTGELFF
v_gene: TRBV6-1; j_gene: TRBJ1-2; CDR3aa: CASSEAGQGTYGYTF
v_gene: TRBV5-1; j_gene: TRBJ1-6; CDR3aa: CASSFGTGVSDNSPLHF
v_gene: TRBV7-9; j_gene: TRBJ1-1; CDR3aa: CASSQGQVKGDTEAFF
v_gene: TRBV7-3; j_gene: TRBJ2-3; CDR3aa: CASSRSGQADPLDTQYF
v_gene: TRBV2; j_gene: TRBJ2-1; CDR3aa: CASKGGGSYNEQFF
v_gene: TRBV4-1; j_gene: TRBJ2-2; CDR3aa: CASSQAFGGAVGELFF
v_gene: TRBV7-3; j_gene: TRBJ2-1; CDR3aa: CASSFSGTEHNEQFF
v_gene: TRBV19; j_gene: TRBJ2-3; CDR3aa: CASSLGPRLAGGTDTQYF
v_gene: TRBV11-2; j_gene: TRBJ1-2; CDR3aa: CASSQGVRGYTF
v_gene: TRBV3-1; j_gene: TRBJ2-7; CDR3aa: CASSQDQSGGEQYF
v_gene: TRBV28; j_gene: TRBJ2-7; CDR3aa: CASSPHGDRVSYEQYF
v_gene: TRBV7-8; j_gene: TRBJ1-5; CDR3aa: CASSLASLNQPQHF
v_gene: TRBV9; j_gene: TRBJ1-1; CDR3aa: CASSAARTNTEAFF
v_gene: TRBV9; j_gene: TRBJ1-1; CDR3aa: CASRHSQDYTEAFF
v_gene: TRBV5-8; j_gene: TRBJ2-3; CDR3aa: CASSPQGASTDTQYF
v_gene: TRBV27; j_gene: TRBJ2-7; CDR3aa: CASSPLAGAYEQYF
v_gene: TRBV3-1; j_gene: TRBJ2-4; CDR3aa: CASSQESWDSQNIQYF
v_gene: TRBV28; j_gene: TRBJ2-5; CDR3aa: CASSRRGPGDQETQYF
v_gene: TRBV11-2; j_gene: TRBJ2-7; CDR3aa: CASSSWGYEQYF
v_gene: TRBV5-5; j_gene: TRBJ1-1; CDR3aa: CASSPLPMNTEAFF
v_gene: TRBV18; j_gene: TRBJ1-6; CDR3aa: CASSPQTGTGDNSPLHF
v_gene: TRBV6-5; j_gene: TRBJ1-3; CDR3aa: CASSYVAGNTIYF